The subject of this entry is one T cell receptor (beta chain). Antigen: not known. The CDR3 spans 14 residues. V lost 6 bases and J 0 bases, leaving 8 bases between the germline ends. Looked up from germline, CDR1 is KGHSH and CDR2 is LQKENI. The sample is drawn from a study of a mutant IDH1 vaccine in newly diagnosed glioma. Study at large: An approximately 60% male, about 40% female split and a mean age of approximately 40 years characterized treated patients.

The sample's time point: week 47, end of study. Vaccinated patients received 300 ug of mutant IDH1 20-mer peptide per dose, with topical imiquimod. Repertoires were generated with immunoSEQ multiplex PCR, while TCRdb's copy carries only in-frame clones and drops some. Of tens of thousands of clones in the sample, more than 80% are singletons; the top ten hold more than 4.5%. This sequence originates from a man aged 40-49 years with glioma. Sequencing was performed on PBMCs, taken from a glioma patient whose treatment included an IDH1 peptide vaccine. The chain links TRBV18 to TRBJ2-2; D gene ambiguous. In DNA form, the CDR3 reads TGTGCCAGCTCCCTTGATTCGAACACCGGGGAGCTGTTTTTT. Its protein is CASSLDSNTGELFF.